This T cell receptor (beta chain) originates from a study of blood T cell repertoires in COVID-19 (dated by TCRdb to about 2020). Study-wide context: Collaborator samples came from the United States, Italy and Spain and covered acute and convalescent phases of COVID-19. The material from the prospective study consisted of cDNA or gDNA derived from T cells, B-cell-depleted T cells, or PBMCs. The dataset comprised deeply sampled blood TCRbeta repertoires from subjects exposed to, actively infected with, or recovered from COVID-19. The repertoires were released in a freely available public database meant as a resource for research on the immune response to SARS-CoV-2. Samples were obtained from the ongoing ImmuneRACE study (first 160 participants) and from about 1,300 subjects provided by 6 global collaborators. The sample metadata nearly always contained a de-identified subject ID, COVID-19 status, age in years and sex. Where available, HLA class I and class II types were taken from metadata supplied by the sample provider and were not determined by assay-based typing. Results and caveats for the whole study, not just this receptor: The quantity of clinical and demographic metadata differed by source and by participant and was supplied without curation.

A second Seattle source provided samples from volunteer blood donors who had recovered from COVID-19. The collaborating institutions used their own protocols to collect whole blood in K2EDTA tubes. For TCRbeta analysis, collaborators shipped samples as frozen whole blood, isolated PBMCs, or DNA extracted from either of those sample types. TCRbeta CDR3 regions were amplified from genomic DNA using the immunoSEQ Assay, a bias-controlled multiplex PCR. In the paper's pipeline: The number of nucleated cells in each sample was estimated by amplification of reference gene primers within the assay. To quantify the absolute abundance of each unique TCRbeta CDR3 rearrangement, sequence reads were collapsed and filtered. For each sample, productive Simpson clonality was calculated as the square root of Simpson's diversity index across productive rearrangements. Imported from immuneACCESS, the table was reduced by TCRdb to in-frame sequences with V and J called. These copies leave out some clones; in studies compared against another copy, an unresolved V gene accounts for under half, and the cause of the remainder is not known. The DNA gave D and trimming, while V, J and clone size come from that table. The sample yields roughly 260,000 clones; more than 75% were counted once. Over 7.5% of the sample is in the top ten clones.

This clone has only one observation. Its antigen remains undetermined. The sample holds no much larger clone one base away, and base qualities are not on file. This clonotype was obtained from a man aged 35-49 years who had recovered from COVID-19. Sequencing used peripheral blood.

The DNA sequence reads TGTGCCAGCAGCAAAGTGAAGATCCTAGCGGGTTTCTCCGCAGATACGCAGTATTTT. It translates to CASSKVKILAGFSADTQYF. The rearranged segments are TRBV21-1 and TRBJ2-3; the table's D call of TRBD2 was not tested on the DNA. TRBV21-1 is described as a pseudogene. The cysteine opens and the phenylalanine closes a CDR3 of 19 amino acids. Only the CDR3 portion is preserved as DNA: 57 bases, with reading frame beginning at the first base.